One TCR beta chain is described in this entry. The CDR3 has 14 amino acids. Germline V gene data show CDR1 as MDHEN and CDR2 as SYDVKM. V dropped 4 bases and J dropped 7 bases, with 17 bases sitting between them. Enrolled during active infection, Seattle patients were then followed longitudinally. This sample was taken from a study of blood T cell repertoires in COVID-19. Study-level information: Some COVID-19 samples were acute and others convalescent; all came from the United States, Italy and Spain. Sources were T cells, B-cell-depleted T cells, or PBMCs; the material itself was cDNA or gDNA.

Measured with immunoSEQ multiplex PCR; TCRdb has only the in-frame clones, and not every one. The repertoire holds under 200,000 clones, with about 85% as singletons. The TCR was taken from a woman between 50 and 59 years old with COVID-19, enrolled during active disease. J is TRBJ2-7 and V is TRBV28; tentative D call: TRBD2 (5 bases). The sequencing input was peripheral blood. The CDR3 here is CASSYSFLSGEQYF. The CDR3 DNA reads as TGTGCCAGCAGTTACTCGTTCCTATCGGGAGAGCAGTACTTC.